This T cell receptor (beta chain) was recorded in a study of shared clonotypes between healthy human individuals. This CDR3 spans 14 amino acids. Trimming took off 0 bases at V and 5 bases at J, with 11 bases between the two ends. Germline V gene sequence: CDR1 SGHRS, CDR2 YFSETQ. Comment on this clone: Its antigen is unidentified.

CD8 cells classed as naive were CD45RO-negative and positively selected for CCR7, excluding terminally differentiated effector memory CD45RA+ cells. Study-wide results and caveats: Non-shared clonotypes displayed generation probabilities falling below those of clonotypes present in all four donors. Enrolling few donors narrowed the genetic and exposure-history diversity that was represented. The study's rarefaction showed incomplete sorted-subset sequencing despite large depth.

Sequenced by immunoSEQ multiplex PCR; TCRdb stores in-frame clones only, minus some. Altogether a few million clones are present, 90% to 95% being singletons, with the ten largest covering about 1.7%. The sequenced material came from naive CD8+ T cells from PBMCs. This receptor was obtained from a young man in good health. Some clones in this sample may be carry-over from other donors' samples. The chain joins TRBV5-1 to TRBJ1-1; possibly TRBD1 for D (6 bases). CDR3 sequence (DNA): TGCGCCAGCAGCTTGGCCCAGGGGTGGACTGAAGCTTTCTTT. The encoded protein is CASSLAQGWTEAFF.